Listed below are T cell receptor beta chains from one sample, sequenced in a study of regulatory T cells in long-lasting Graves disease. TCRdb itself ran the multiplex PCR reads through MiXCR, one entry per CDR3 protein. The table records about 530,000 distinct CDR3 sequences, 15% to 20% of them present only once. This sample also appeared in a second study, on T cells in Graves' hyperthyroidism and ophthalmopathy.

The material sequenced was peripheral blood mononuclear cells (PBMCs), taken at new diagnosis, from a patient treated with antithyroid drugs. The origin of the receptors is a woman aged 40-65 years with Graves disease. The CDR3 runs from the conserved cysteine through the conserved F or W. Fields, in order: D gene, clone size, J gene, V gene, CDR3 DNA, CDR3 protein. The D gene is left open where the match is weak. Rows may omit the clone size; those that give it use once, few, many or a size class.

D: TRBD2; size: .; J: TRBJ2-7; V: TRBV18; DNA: TGTGCCATCTCACCTCCTAGCGGCTACGAGCAGTACTTC; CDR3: CAISPPSGYEQYF
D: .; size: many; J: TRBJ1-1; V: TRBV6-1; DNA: TGTGCCAGCAGTCGCAGACAGAACACTGAAGCTTTCTTT; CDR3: CASSRRQNTEAFF
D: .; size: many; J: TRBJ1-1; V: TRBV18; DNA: TGTGCCAGCTCAAGCGGTGTAGGGACTGAAGCTTTCTTT; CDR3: CASSSGVGTEAFF
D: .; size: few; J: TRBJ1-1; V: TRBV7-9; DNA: TGTGCCAGCAGCTTAGAGGAGGGCTGGGGCGACACTGAAGCTTTCTTT; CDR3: CASSLEEGWGDTEAFF
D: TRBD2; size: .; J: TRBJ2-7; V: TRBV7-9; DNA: TGTGCCAGCAGCCCCCCCCAGGGACTAGCGGGGGGTTACGAGCAGTACTTC; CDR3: CASSPPQGLAGGYEQYF
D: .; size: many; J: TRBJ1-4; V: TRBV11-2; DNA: TGTGCCAGCAGCTTAGCACCACCGGGCAGGCTGCGCGAAAAACTGTTTTTT; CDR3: CASSLAPPGRLREKLFF
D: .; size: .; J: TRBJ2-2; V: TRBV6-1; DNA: TGTGCCACTGGGAGGGGGGTGGGCACCGGGGAGCTGTTTTTT; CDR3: CATGRGVGTGELFF
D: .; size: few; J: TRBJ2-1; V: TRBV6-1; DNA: TGTGCCACCGTTAGGGGGGACTACAATGAGCAGTTCTTC; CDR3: CATVRGDYNEQFF
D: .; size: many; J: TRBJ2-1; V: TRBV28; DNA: TGTGCCAGCAGTTTGAATACCCCCCCCAATGAGCAGTTCTTC; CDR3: CASSLNTPPNEQFF
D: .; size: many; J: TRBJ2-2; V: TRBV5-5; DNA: TGTGCCAGCAGCTTGGAGGGGAGCATCGTTGGCGGGGAGCTGTTTTTT; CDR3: CASSLEGSIVGGELFF
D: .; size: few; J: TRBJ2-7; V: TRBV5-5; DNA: TGTGCCAGCAGCTTTCCTGCCGACTACGAGCAGTACTTC; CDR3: CASSFPADYEQYF
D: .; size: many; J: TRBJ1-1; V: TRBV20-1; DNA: TGCAGTGCTAGATCTGGTAACACTGAAGCTTTCTTT; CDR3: CSARSGNTEAFF
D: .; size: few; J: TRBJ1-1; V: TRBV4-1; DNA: TGCGCCAGCAGCCAGATTCCCAAATTGGGGGGGAACACTGAAGCTTTCTTT; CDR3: CASSQIPKLGGNTEAFF
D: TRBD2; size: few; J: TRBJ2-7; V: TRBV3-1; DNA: TGTGCCAGCAGCCTCTCGATAAAAGGGGGACTAGCCTACTACTTC; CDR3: CASSLSIKGGLAYYF
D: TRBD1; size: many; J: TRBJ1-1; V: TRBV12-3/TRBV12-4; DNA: TGTGCCAGCAGCTTCGGGACAGGGAACACTGAAGCTTTCTTT; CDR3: CASSFGTGNTEAFF
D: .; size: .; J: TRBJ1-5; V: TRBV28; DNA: TGTGCCAGCACCCAGCGGGGGCTGGGGAATCAGCCCCAGCATTTT; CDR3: CASTQRGLGNQPQHF
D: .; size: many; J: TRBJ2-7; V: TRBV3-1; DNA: TGTGCCAGCAGCCAACATACCGGGCGATACGAGCAGTACTTC; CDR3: CASSQHTGRYEQYF
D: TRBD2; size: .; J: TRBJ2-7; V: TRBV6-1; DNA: TGTGCCAGCAGCATCCTGACGGGGGGACCCTACGAGCAGTACTTC; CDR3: CASSILTGGPYEQYF
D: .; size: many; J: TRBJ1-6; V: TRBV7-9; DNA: TGTGCCAGCAGTTTCCTCGATAATTCACCCCTCCACTTT; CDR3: CASSFLDNSPLHF